Listed below are T cell receptor beta chains from one sample, sequenced in a study of cytomegalovirus exposure and HLA in healthy donors. TCRdb keeps only in-frame clones here, not all; method: immunoSEQ multiplex PCR. Its table lists 180,000 or so clones. The sequenced sample was PBMCs. These receptor sequences come from a boy aged 5-17 years in good health and CMV-seronegative. The CDR3 runs from the conserved cysteine through the conserved F or W. A D gene is named only where the DNA matches it firmly.

>TRBJ2-2|TRBV5-1|TRBD1
CASSLEGAANTGELFF
TGCGCCAGCAGCTTGGAGGGGGCAGCCAACACCGGGGAGCTGTTTTTT
>TRBJ1-3|TRBV13|.
CASSPGTGDRVYSGNTIYF
TGTGCCAGCAGCCCCGGGACTGGGGATCGTGTTTATTCTGGAAACACCATATATTTT
>TRBJ1-1|TRBV20-1|.
CSARHTEAFF
TGCAGTGCTCGTCACACTGAAGCTTTCTTT
>TRBJ2-3|TRBV15|TRBD1
CATSRTGAWTDTQYF
TGTGCCACCAGCAGGACAGGGGCTTGGACAGATACGCAGTATTTT
>TRBJ1-6|TRBV19|.
CASTTGISPLHF
TGTGCCAGTACAACAGGGATCTCACCCCTCCACTTT
>TRBJ2-1|TRBV5-5|.
CASSFLGAEYNEQFF
TGTGCCAGCAGCTTCTTGGGGGCGGAATACAATGAGCAGTTCTTC
>TRBJ2-3|TRBV6-5|.
CASRQGITDTQYF
TGTGCCAGCCGGCAGGGGATCACAGATACGCAGTATTTT
>TRBJ1-3|TRBV7-5|.
CVRSFLWGRVSGNTIYF
TGTGTCAGAAGCTTTTTGTGGGGCCGGGTCTCTGGAAACACCATATATTTT
>TRBJ1-2|TRBV7-6|TRBD1
CASSSLQGAWKDGYTF
TGTGCCAGCAGCTCGTTACAGGGGGCCTGGAAGGATGGCTACACCTTC
>TRBJ1-1|TRBV25-1|.
CASSEYRGLEAFF
TGTGCCAGCAGTGAATATAGGGGCCTAGAAGCTTTCTTT
>TRBJ2-7|TRBV30|.
CAWRRGTYEQYF
TGTGCCTGGAGGCGAGGGACCTACGAGCAGTACTTC
>TRBJ2-1|TRBV4-1|.
CASSLQGTNEQFF
TGCGCCAGCAGCCTACAGGGAACCAATGAGCAGTTCTTC
>TRBJ1-2|TRBV5-6|.
CASSLVELSNYGYTF
TGTGCCAGCAGCTTGGTTGAGTTATCTAACTATGGCTACACCTTC
>TRBJ1-6|TRBV28|.
CASSIGASYNSPLHF
TGTGCCAGCAGTATAGGGGCTAGCTATAATTCACCCCTCCACTTT
>TRBJ1-2|TRBV13|.
CASSDQGVGGYTF
TGTGCCAGCAGCGACCAAGGAGTTGGTGGCTACACCTTC
>TRBJ1-1|TRBV29-1|.
CSVAHLRTEAFF
TGCAGCGTTGCCCACTTGCGGACTGAAGCTTTCTTT
>TRBJ2-5|TRBV19|.
CASSPPSAGAETQYF
TGTGCCAGTAGCCCTCCCTCGGCAGGCGCAGAGACCCAGTACTTC
>TRBJ1-1|TRBV19|TRBD1
CASSNRDRGSEAFF
TGTGCCAGTAGCAACAGGGACAGGGGATCTGAAGCTTTCTTT
>TRBJ2-7|TRBV6-1|TRBD1
CASTSYRGHSYEQYF
TGTGCCAGCACTTCTTACAGGGGGCACTCCTACGAGCAGTACTTC
>TRBJ1-5|TRBV18|.
CASSPEAGNQPQHF
TGTGCCAGCTCACCCGAGGCGGGGAATCAGCCCCAGCATTTT
>TRBJ2-1|TRBV6-9|.
CASSYPPDGGRYNEQFF
TGTGCCAGCAGTTATCCCCCAGATGGAGGGAGATACAATGAGCAGTTCTTC
>TRBJ1-4|TRBV5-8|.
CASGAGVHLGKLFF
TGTGCCAGCGGCGCAGGGGTCCACCTTGGGAAACTGTTTTTT
>TRBJ1-5|TRBV5-1|.
CASSWGLTVNQPQHF
TGCGCCAGCAGCTGGGGACTGACTGTCAATCAGCCCCAGCATTTT
>TRBJ2-7|TRBV6-1|TRBD1
CASSESGTGSYEQYF
TGTGCCAGCAGTGAAAGCGGGACAGGGTCCTACGAGCAGTACTTC
>TRBJ1-2|TRBV18|TRBD1
CASSPTDRANYGYTF
TGTGCCAGCTCACCTACGGACAGGGCTAACTATGGCTACACCTTC
>TRBJ2-1|TRBV28|.
CASSLLSSYNEQFF
TGTGCCAGCAGTTTACTAAGCTCCTACAATGAGCAGTTCTTC
>TRBJ2-3|TRBV19|.
CASSPSPRWSTDTQYF
TGTGCCAGTAGTCCTTCCCCCCGGTGGTCCACAGATACGCAGTATTTT
>TRBJ1-5|TRBV4-1|.
CASSRQENSNQPQHF
TGCGCCAGCAGCCGACAGGAGAATAGCAATCAGCCCCAGCATTTT
>TRBJ2-5|TRBV6-6|TRBD1
CASSPDRGIETQYF
TGTGCCAGCAGTCCGGACAGGGGTATAGAGACCCAGTACTTC
>TRBJ2-1|TRBV19|.
CAIATEGKNNEQFF
TGTGCCATCGCAACAGAGGGAAAAAACAATGAGCAGTTCTTC
>TRBJ1-1|TRBV18|TRBD1
CASSPPDRGHTEAFF
TGTGCCAGCTCACCGCCGGACAGGGGGCACACTGAAGCTTTCTTT
>TRBJ2-7|TRBV19|TRBD1
CASSISNRGGYEQYF
TGTGCCAGTAGTATATCTAACAGGGGTGGGTACGAGCAGTACTTC
>TRBJ2-3|TRBV6-1|.
CAIRQTTDTQYF
TGTGCCATCCGACAGACAACAGATACGCAGTATTTT
>TRBJ2-7|TRBV11-2|TRBD1
CASSRPGQGAYEQYF
TGTGCCAGCAGCCGGCCGGGACAGGGGGCCTACGAGCAGTACTTC
>TRBJ2-7|TRBV30|.
CAWTHSGSLSSYEQYF
TGTGCCTGGACGCACTCCGGGTCCCTGAGCTCCTACGAGCAGTACTTC
>TRBJ2-7|TRBV2|.
CASMRGGTSGEQYF
TGTGCCAGCATGAGGGGGGGGACTTCGGGCGAGCAGTACTTC
>TRBJ2-3|TRBV5-4|TRBD2
CASSLGRGGGPDTQYF
TGTGCCAGCAGCTTGGGCCGCGGCGGGGGTCCAGATACGCAGTATTTT
>TRBJ2-1|TRBV30|TRBD2
CAWTLAGGHNEQFF
TGTGCCTGGACCCTAGCGGGGGGACACAATGAGCAGTTCTTC
>TRBJ2-5|TRBV4-1|TRBD1
CASSPRGTGHQETQYF
TGCGCCAGCAGCCCGCGCGGGACAGGGCACCAAGAGACCCAGTACTTC
>TRBJ1-2|TRBV7-6|.
CASRPPAGGYTF
TGTGCCAGCCGACCCCCCGCGGGTGGCTACACCTTC
>TRBJ1-2|TRBV30|TRBD1
CAWSGISWDRVNYGYTF
TGTGCCTGGAGTGGAATTTCTTGGGACAGAGTCAACTATGGCTACACCTTC
>TRBJ2-2|TRBV10-2|.
CASSGGLGGGELFF
TGCGCCAGCAGCGGGGGACTCGGTGGTGGGGAGCTGTTTTTT
>TRBJ2-7|TRBV6-1|.
CASKPAGNSYEQYF
TGTGCCAGCAAACCGGCAGGGAACTCCTACGAGCAGTACTTC
>TRBJ1-2|TRBV6-1|.
CASSEGRLGYTF
TGTGCCAGCAGTGAGGGCCGCTTAGGCTACACCTTC
>TRBJ1-1|TRBV30|.
CAWSVAGRTEAFF
TGTGCCTGGAGTGTAGCAGGGAGGACTGAAGCTTTCTTT
>TRBJ1-1|TRBV7-9|.
CASSLTFGEAFF
TGTGCCAGCAGCTTAACGTTCGGTGAAGCTTTCTTT
>TRBJ1-3|TRBV7-6|.
CASSLEPGLFSGNTIYF
TGTGCCAGCAGCTTAGAACCGGGACTGTTCTCTGGAAACACCATATATTTT
>TRBJ1-2|TRBV6-6|.
CASSYFTRSNYGYTF
TGTGCCAGCAGTTACTTCACGCGTTCTAACTATGGCTACACCTTC
>TRBJ1-2|TRBV6-1|TRBD1
CASSQGALGYGYTF
TGTGCCAGCAGTCAGGGGGCGCTGGGCTATGGCTACACCTTC
>TRBJ2-3|TRBV6-4|.
CASSATDASTDTQYF
TGTGCCAGCAGCGCGACTGACGCTAGCACAGATACGCAGTATTTT
>TRBJ2-2|TRBV5-4|TRBD2
CASSLASRSGGVRTGELFF
TGTGCCAGCAGCTTGGCCTCGAGAAGCGGGGGGGTGCGGACCGGGGAGCTGTTTTTT
>TRBJ2-1|TRBV7-6|TRBD2
CASSLAGRTSGYNEQFF
TGTGCCAGCAGCTTAGCGGGCCGGACTAGCGGATACAATGAGCAGTTCTTC
>TRBJ1-2|TRBV23-1|.
CASSQSRLVYGYTF
TGCGCCAGCAGTCAATCGCGTCTGGTTTATGGCTACACCTTC
>TRBJ1-6|TRBV6-5|TRBD1
CASRGTGFNSPLHF
TGTGCCAGCAGGGGGACAGGATTTAATTCACCCCTCCACTTT
>TRBJ1-2|TRBV28|TRBD1
CASSLDRDHYGYTF
TGTGCCAGCAGTTTAGACAGGGATCACTATGGCTACACCTTC
>TRBJ2-1|TRBV4-1|.
CASSQVGRAAYNEQFF
TGCGCCAGCAGCCAAGTAGGGCGGGCAGCCTACAATGAGCAGTTCTTC
>TRBJ1-4|TRBV7-9|.
CASSLVSPLEKLFF
TGTGCCAGCAGCTTAGTCAGTCCCCTCGAAAAACTGTTTTTT
>TRBJ2-7|TRBV4-1|.
CASSQDEVENRILPDYEQYF
TGCGCCAGCAGCCAAGATGAAGTAGAGAACAGGATTTTACCCGACTACGAGCAGTACTTC
>TRBJ2-1|TRBV7-9|TRBD2
CASSPNLAGSSYNEQFF
TGTGCCAGCAGCCCTAACCTAGCGGGTAGCTCCTACAATGAGCAGTTCTTC